This record covers a single T cell receptor (beta chain). No antigen is known for it. These data belong to a study of PD-1 blockade in classical Hodgkin lymphoma. Whole-study context: Intravenous infusions of nivolumab 3 mg/kg reached patients every 2 weeks. The study's findings and limits: Complete responders showed a baseline diversity that resembled the diversity of newly diagnosed patients. Newly diagnosed patients were reported to start with lower TCR diversity than healthy donors.

Clones were read by immunoSEQ multiplex PCR, and TCRdb kept only the in-frame ones, dropping some. The repertoire holds more than 45,000 clones, approximately 90% seen once, with 8% to 13% in the top ten. Each patient relapsed following autologous stem cell transplantation, and prior brentuximab vedotin exposure differed. This TCR was sampled from a human donor with classical Hodgkin lymphoma. Material: peripheral blood mononuclear cells (PBMCs), obtained before the second cycle of nivolumab.

The CDR3 sequence: CASSLASPNRGDTQYF. The CDR3 nucleotides are TGTGCCAGCAGCTTAGCATCTCCGAATCGGGGAGATACGCAGTATTTT. The chain links TRBV7-2 to TRBJ2-3, with D perhaps matching TRBD2 (5 bases). This CDR3 is 16 amino acids long. Germline V gene sequence: CDR1 SGHTA, CDR2 FQGNSA. The V end lost 0 bases, the J end lost 5 bases, and 15 bases lay between the germline ends.